This TCR beta chain emerged from a study of cytomegalovirus exposure and HLA in healthy donors. Researchers ran the PCR with 60 Vbeta and 13 Jbeta primers. TCRdb's table, derived via immunoSEQ multiplex PCR, lists solely in-frame clones and lacks some. This table has around 91,000 clones, roughly three fifths appearing once. The CDR3 is 13 residues long. From germline, CDR1 is WNHNN and CDR2 SYGVQD (reference sequence). V lost 10 bases and J lost 3, with 16 bases in between. This receptor was obtained from a man aged 60 to 69 in good health and CMV-seronegative. The chain couples TRBV10-1 to TRBJ2-7; D might be TRBD2 (7 bases). Material for sequencing was PBMCs. CDR3 in amino acids: CATRGGGGYEQYF. CDR3 coding DNA: TGCGCCACCCGAGGGGGGGGCGGCTACGAGCAGTACTTC.